The 27 T cell receptor beta chains below were found in one sample sequenced in a study of T cells in Graves' hyperthyroidism and ophthalmopathy. The source material, RNA transcripts, was used to amplify TCR beta CDR3 regions. When the TCR CDR3 underwent first-round RT-PCR, the HTBI primer set was used. TCRdb re-called the multiplex PCR reads with MiXCR, one entry per CDR3 protein. The table lists roughly 350,000 distinct CDR3 sequences, approximately 15% of them singletons. Material for sequencing was blood. These receptors were obtained from a woman aged 25 to 39 with Graves' ophthalmopathy.

This clonotype was seen ten or more times. The chain links TRBV24-1 to TRBJ2-2; unclear D gene. CDR1 is KGHDR and CDR2 is SFDVKD in the germline V gene. The V end lost 5 bases, the J end lost 4 bases, and 7 bases lay between the germline ends. The length of the CDR3 is 13 residues. The CDR3, as DNA: TGTGCCACCAGTGTTACCTCCACCGGGGAGCTGTTTTTT. It is translated as CATSVTSTGELFF.

This clonotype was counted only a few times. This chain uses TRBV10-1 with TRBJ2-5; perhaps TRBD1 as D (5 bases). V lost 5 bases and J lost 3, with 13 bases in between. The CDR3 runs 14 residues. Germline loops: CDR1 WNHNN, CDR2 SYGVQD (reference sequence). The CDR3 sequence: CASSNGHQKETQYF. CDR3 nucleotide sequence: TGCGCCAGCAGTAATGGACACCAAAAAGAGACCCAGTACTTC.

The genes are TRBV4-1 and TRBJ2-2; the D gene could be TRBD1 or TRBD2 (7 bases each). Germline loops: CDR1 MGHRA, CDR2 YSYEKL. Trimming removed 7 bases at V and 9 bases at J, with 24 bases between. This CDR3 contains 16 residues. Written as DNA, the CDR3 is TGCGCCAGCACCTGGTCCCCTGGGAGGGGGCAAAGGGAGCTGTTTTTT. Translated: CASTWSPGRGQRELFF.

This clonotype came up many times. The chain has TRBV11-3 and TRBJ2-3; the D gene could be TRBD1 or TRBD2 (5 bases each). V was trimmed by 3 bases and J by 2 bases, leaving 30 bases between them. CDR3 length equals 21 residues. CDR1 and CDR2 from the germline V gene are SGHNT and YENEEA. The CDR3 is CASSFTWDVWSATIVTDTQYF. DNA of the CDR3: TGTGCCAGCAGCTTCACGTGGGACGTCTGGTCCGCGACCATTGTCACAGATACGCAGTATTTT.

This clonotype showed up many times. The chain employs TRBV28 and TRBJ1-5; D gene ambiguous. Germline CDR1 is MDHEN and CDR2 is SYDVKM. Deletions cut 7 bases from V and 0 bases from J, with 22 bases between. This CDR3 is 18 amino acids long. The CDR3 DNA reads as TGTGCCAGCACTCCCCTGGTCGGGCCATTAAATAGCAATCAGCCCCAGCATTTT. Residues: CASTPLVGPLNSNQPQHF.

This clonotype was seen ten or more times. This chain connects TRBV27 to TRBJ2-7; TRBD1 matches 7 bases. Germline V gene lookup returns CDR1 MNHEY and CDR2 SMNVEV (reference sequence). The CDR3 spans 19 residues. V dropped 4 bases and J dropped 3; count of bases not matched to a gene: 21. The CDR3 coding sequence is TGTGCCAGCAGTTCCTACGGACAGGTAGGACAGAACGGGATCTACGAGCAGTACTTC. Amino acid sequence: CASSSYGQVGQNGIYEQYF.

The chain joins TRBV20-1 to TRBJ2-1, with 10 positions matching TRBD2. The CDR3 consists of 15 residues. The V gene end was trimmed by 3 bases and the J gene end by 8 bases; junction bases not matched to a gene: 10. The germline CDR1 and CDR2 sequences are DFQATT and SNEGSKA (reference sequence). In nucleotides, the CDR3 is TGCAGTGCTAGGGACATGAGCGGGGGGGTTTATGAGCAGTTCTTC. Its protein is CSARDMSGGVYEQFF.

This clonotype has a count of ten or more. This rearrangement joins TRBV6-1 to TRBJ1-4; 8 bases match TRBD1. The CDR3 runs 15 residues. V was pared by 6 bases and J by 4 bases, with 7 bases of the junction left unmatched. From germline, CDR1 is MNHNS and CDR2 SASEGT. CDR3 nucleotides: TGTGCCAGCAGGGGGTGGGACAGGTATAATGAAAAACTGTTTTTT. Protein product: CASRGWDRYNEKLFF.

This clonotype came up many times. The chain links TRBV7-9 to TRBJ2-7; TRBD1 matches at 8 bases. This CDR3 is built from 19 residues. Germline CDR1 reads SEHNR; CDR2 reads FQNEAQ (reference sequence). The J segment lost 2 bases and the V segment lost 1 base, leaving 16 bases of the junction unmatched. DNA for the CDR3: TGTGCCAGCAGCTTAGGCGTTCGCGTATCAAGACAGGGGACCTACGAGCAGTACTTC. This encodes CASSLGVRVSRQGTYEQYF.

Notes on this clonotype: A much more abundant neighbour one base away suggests this may be a read error. The CDR3 sequence is CASSEEGLAGYDTQYF. Here the CDR3 DNA reads TGTGCCAGCAGCGAAGAAGGGCTAGCGGGGTATGATACGCAGTATTTT. The chain joins TRBV4-2 to TRBJ2-3, with 9 bases matching TRBD2. CDR1 and CDR2 from the germline V gene are LGHNA and YNFKEQ. This CDR3 contains 16 residues.

This clonotype was detected ten times or more. The CDR3 spells CASRKDYSDTQYF. The DNA for the CDR3 is TGTGCCAGCAGGAAGGACTATTCAGATACGCAGTATTTT. The chain recombines TRBV6-1 with TRBJ2-3, with a tentative D call TRBD2 (6 bases). The germline CDR1 and CDR2 sequences are MNHNS and SASEGT. The V gene lost 6 bases and the J gene lost 4 bases, with 11 bases spanning the gap. This CDR3 spans 13 amino acids.

With regard to this clonotype: A much larger clone differs from this one at a single base, so this may be a read error. The chain couples TRBV7-9 to TRBJ2-7; D remains ambiguous. The CDR3 sequence is 13 residues long. Trimming took 5 bases from V and 5 from J, leaving 13 bases between them. From germline, CDR1 is SEHNR and CDR2 FQNEAQ (reference sequence). The CDR3 coding sequence is TGTGCCAGCAGCGCTGAACTAACTCACGAGCAGTACTTC. It encodes CASSAELTHEQYF. Filled out from reference TRBV7-9 and TRBJ2-7, the complete variable domain reads DTGVSQNPRHKITKRGQNVTFRCDPISEHNRLYWYRQTLGQGPEFLTYFQNEAQLEKSRLLSDRFSAERPKGSFSTLEIQRTEQGDSAMYLCASSAELTHEQYFGPGTRLTVT.

The rearrangement joins TRBV5-6 to TRBJ2-3; D is perhaps TRBD2 (5 bases). Per the germline V gene, CDR1 is SGHDT and CDR2 is YYEEEE. V dropped 4 bases and J dropped 6 bases, with 12 bases sitting between them. The CDR3 runs to 13 residues. CDR3 amino acids: CASSRGPDDTQYF. The CDR3 nucleotides are TGTGCCAGCAGCCGAGGGCCGGACGATACGCAGTATTTT.

In its sample, this clonotype was seen many times. This rearrangement joins TRBV18 to TRBJ1-1, with a tentative D call TRBD1 (5 bases). Trimming cost V 2 bases and J 3 bases, with 10 bases left between them. In germline, CDR1 is KGHSH, CDR2 LQKENI. CDR3 length: 14 residues. CDR3 in DNA: TGTGCCAGCTCACCATTGATGGGGGACACTGAAGCTTTCTTT. Its protein is CASSPLMGDTEAFF.

The CDR3 loop is CSARVKPSPGDYGGLARMDTQYF. CDR3 DNA: TGCAGTGCTAGAGTCAAGCCCTCACCCGGTGACTATGGCGGGCTCGCAAGGATGGATACGCAGTATTTT. The V call is TRBV20-1, the J call TRBJ2-3; the D gene is possibly TRBD2 (5 bases). Germline CDR1 and CDR2: DFQATT and SNEGSKA (reference sequence). V was shortened by 1 base and J by 6 bases, with 41 bases between the two germline ends. CDR3 length: 23 residues.

This clonotype came up many times. This chain joins TRBV11-3 and TRBJ1-2, with 7 positions matching TRBD1. The CDR3 spans 15 residues. In germline, CDR1 is SGHNT, CDR2 YENEEA. V was clipped by 1 base and J by 4 bases; unmatched bases: 6. The CDR3 DNA is TGTGCCAGCAGCTTAGGCCGGGACAGAGCCTATGGCTACACCTTC. Translation: CASSLGRDRAYGYTF.

This clonotype appeared many times. The chain links TRBV28 to TRBJ2-6; D may be TRBD2 (5 bases). V gave up 8 bases and J gave up 2 bases, with 16 bases separating them. The CDR3 spans 16 residues. The germline V gene encodes CDR1 MDHEN and CDR2 SYDVKM. In DNA, the CDR3 is TGTGCCAGCCGGGCCGGGGTAAGGGCTGGGGCCAACGTCCTGACTTTC. Protein sequence: CASRAGVRAGANVLTF.

This sequence joins TRBV19 and TRBJ2-1; 7 nucleotides align to TRBD1. V shed 3 bases and J 0 bases; nucleotides not matched to a gene: 5. The CDR3 spans 16 residues. CDR1 is LNHDA and CDR2 is SQIVND in the germline V gene (reference sequence). CDR3 protein: CASSIEGASSYNEQFF. The CDR3 coding sequence is TGTGCCAGTAGTATTGAGGGGGCGAGCTCCTACAATGAGCAGTTCTTC.

Of note for this clonotype: Germline and junction disagree at one end, which may indicate a read error. CDR3 sequence reads: CASGLSGSPREQFF. CDR3 sequence (DNA): TGTGCCAGCGGTTTGTCCGGGAGCCCACGCGAGCAGTTCTTC. This chain links TRBV12-3 or TRBV12-4 with TRBJ2-1, with TRBD2 as a possible D gene (6 bases). The CDR3 loop spans 14 amino acids.

This clonotype appeared many times. This rearrangement joins TRBV20-1 to TRBJ2-3; unclear D gene. The germline gives CDR1 DFQATT, CDR2 SNEGSKA (reference sequence). The CDR3 runs 14 residues. V was trimmed by 6 bases and J by 0 bases, leaving 13 bases between them. The CDR3 reads CSATPGASTDTQYF. Here the CDR3 DNA reads TGCAGTGCCACTCCCGGCGCCAGCACAGATACGCAGTATTTT.

The chain combines TRBV6-4 with TRBJ2-2; D remains unclear. V gave up 6 bases and J gave up 0 bases, with 11 bases separating them. The CDR3 consists of 15 residues. Germline CDR1 MRHNA, CDR2 SNTAGT. The chain's CDR3 is CASSEDGTNTGELFF. In DNA, the CDR3 is TGTGCCAGCAGCGAGGACGGAACGAACACCGGGGAGCTGTTTTTT.

This clonotype was recorded many times. This chain uses TRBV11-2 with TRBJ2-7; D is possibly TRBD1 (6 bases). The germline V and J ends were trimmed by 5 bases and 7 bases, with 15 bases remaining between them. CDR1 SGHAT and CDR2 FQNNGV come from the germline V gene. This CDR3 has 13 residues. The CDR3 DNA is TGTGCCAGCAGCCACGTCTGGGGGCAGGAGCAGTACTTC. Its translation is CASSHVWGQEQYF.

This clonotype was counted only a few times. V usage is TRBV6-1 and J usage is TRBJ2-2, with unresolved D. The length of the CDR3 is 12 residues. Germline lookup yields CDR1 MNHNS and CDR2 SASEGT. Trimming took off 7 bases at V and 1 base at J, with 4 bases between the two ends. CDR3 loop: CASMENTGELFF. The CDR3 DNA is TGTGCCAGCATGGAGAACACCGGGGAGCTGTTTTTT.

Concerning this clonotype: A much larger clone lies a single base off, so this may be a read error. This chain connects TRBV2 to TRBJ1-6, with D tentatively TRBD1 (6 bases). Germline loops: CDR1 SNHLY, CDR2 FYNNEI. CDR3 size: 16 residues. In nucleotides, the CDR3 is TGTGCCAGCAGTGACCAGGGACACCGGTTAAATTCACCCCTCTACTTT. Its translation is CASSDQGHRLNSPLYF. The variable domain in full, with the rest retrieved from reference TRBV2 and TRBJ1-6, is EPEVTQTPSHQVTQMGQEVILRCVPISNHLYFYWYRQILGQKVEFLVSFYNNEISEKSEIFDDQFSVERPDGSNFTLKIRSTKLEDSAMYFCASSDQGHRLNSPLYFGNGTRLTVT.

The sample holds a few counts of this clonotype. DNA for the CDR3: TGTGCCACCACCTACGGGACCCCGGGAGCTTTCTTT. Its translation: CATTYGTPGAFF. This sequence joins TRBV24-1 and TRBJ1-1; perhaps TRBD1 as D (5 bases). Germline values: CDR1 KGHDR, CDR2 SFDVKD. V lost 8 bases to trimming and J lost 10 bases, with 16 bases between them. The CDR3 totals 12 residues.

Comments on this clonotype: An end of the junction does not agree with germline; a read error may underlie this. V and J are TRBV2 and TRBJ1-6, with TRBD1 as a possible D gene (5 bases). The CDR3 totals 14 residues. Germline lookup yields CDR1 SNHLY and CDR2 FYNNEI. The CDR3 sequence: CASRRDGYNLPLHF. The CDR3 DNA sequence: TGCGCCAGCAGACGGGACGGCTATAATTTACCCCTCCACTTT.

This clonotype occurred a few times. V is TRBV13 and J is TRBJ1-4; 7 bases map to TRBD1. Trimming cost V 7 bases and J 3 bases; bases outside gene matches: 2. Germline loops: CDR1 PRHDT, CDR2 FYEKMQ (reference sequence). The CDR3 is 13 residues long. The CDR3 protein is CASTGGSNEKLFF. The CDR3 DNA follows: TGTGCCAGCACAGGGGGGTCTAATGAAAAACTGTTTTTT.